This T cell receptor (beta chain) derives from a study of Ad26.COV2.S vaccination and SARS-CoV-2 variants. General observations from the study: Breadth measured for non-spike TCRs was similar across vaccine and placebo recipients. Compared with placebo recipients, vaccine recipients had higher spike-specific TCR breadth. Total T cell responses, in the TCR breadth and depth analyses, may have been underestimated.

V dropped 3 bases and J dropped 1 base, with 6 bases sitting between them. There are 14 residues in the CDR3. The germline V gene encodes CDR1 LNHDA and CDR2 SQIVND (reference sequence). Note on this clone: Its antigen is unidentified.

Generated by immunoSEQ multiplex PCR, the TCRdb table keeps only in-frame clones and is missing some. The sample carries about 140,000 clones, about nine tenths recorded once. J is TRBJ2-2 and V is TRBV19; no clear D gene. The source was peripheral blood, collected after recovery from COVID-19. The clonotype originates from a human donor who had recovered from COVID-19. The CDR3 spells CASSMTLNTGELFF. In DNA, the CDR3 is TGTGCCAGTAGTATGACGCTGAACACCGGGGAGCTGTTTTTT.